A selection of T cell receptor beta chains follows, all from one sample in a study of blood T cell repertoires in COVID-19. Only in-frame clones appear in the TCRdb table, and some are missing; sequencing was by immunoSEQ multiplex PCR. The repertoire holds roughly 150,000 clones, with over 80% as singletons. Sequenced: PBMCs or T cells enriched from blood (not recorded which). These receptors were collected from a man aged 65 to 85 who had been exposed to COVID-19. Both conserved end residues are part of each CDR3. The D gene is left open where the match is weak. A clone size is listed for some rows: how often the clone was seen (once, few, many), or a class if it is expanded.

CASSLDSYGYTF | TGTGCCAGCAGCCTGGACAGCTATGGCTACACCTTC | TRBV3-1/TRBV3-2 | - | TRBJ1-2 | -
CASKAGPYEQYF | TGTGCTTCAAAGGCAGGCCCCTACGAGCAGTACTTC | TRBV2 | - | TRBJ2-7 | -
CASSPGQLNYGYTF | TGTGCCAGCAGCCCGGGACAGCTTAACTATGGCTACACCTTC | TRBV5-6 | TRBD1 | TRBJ1-2 | -
CASSNDGMAGTEAFF | TGCGCCAGCAGCAATGACGGGATGGCCGGCACTGAAGCTTTCTTT | TRBV5-1 | - | TRBJ1-1 | -
CASSLVDNEQFF | TGTGCCAGCAGCTTAGTAGACAATGAGCAGTTCTTC | TRBV7-9 | - | TRBJ2-1 | -
CASRGQGMAEAFF | TGTGCCAGCAGGGGACAGGGGATGGCTGAAGCTTTCTTT | TRBV27 | TRBD1 | TRBJ1-1 | -
CASNPLAGINTGELFF | TGTGCCAGCAACCCACTAGCGGGGATTAACACCGGGGAGCTGTTTTTT | TRBV6-2/TRBV6-3 | TRBD2 | TRBJ2-2 | few
CASSQEMVRPTSTGELFF | TGCGCCAGCAGCCAAGAAATGGTCAGGCCTACGAGTACCGGGGAGCTGTTTTTT | TRBV4-3 | - | TRBJ2-2 | -
CASRLAGGTEAFF | TGTGCCAGCAGATTAGCCGGGGGCACTGAAGCTTTCTTT | TRBV2 | - | TRBJ1-1 | -
CASSQGGRETQYF | TGTGCCAGCAGCCAAGGCGGGAGAGAGACCCAGTACTTC | TRBV3-1/TRBV3-2 | TRBD2 | TRBJ2-5 | -
CASSQDIGQGQRSPLHF | TGCGCCAGCAGCCAAGATATCGGGCAGGGTCAGCGATCACCCCTCCACTTT | TRBV4-1 | - | TRBJ1-6 | -
CASSLGLVSTDTQYF | TGTGCCAGTAGCCTCGGACTAGTTAGCACAGATACGCAGTATTTT | TRBV19 | TRBD2 | TRBJ2-3 | few
CASGQGTTGELFF | TGTGCTAGTGGCCAGGGGACAACCGGGGAGCTGTTTTTT | TRBV12-5 | - | TRBJ2-2 | -
CASSPRTEPSGNTIYF | TGTGCCAGCTCACCTAGGACAGAGCCTTCTGGAAACACCATATATTTT | TRBV18 | - | TRBJ1-3 | -
CASSQASNGLPYEQYF | TGCGCCAGCAGCCAGGCTAGCAATGGACTTCCCTACGAGCAGTACTTC | TRBV4-1 | - | TRBJ2-7 | -
CASSPRTGSDTQYF | TGTGCCAGCAGCCCGCGGACGGGGTCAGATACGCAGTATTTT | TRBV5-4 | - | TRBJ2-3 | -
CASSPWGQSVYGYTF | TGTGCCAGCAGCCCCTGGGGACAGTCTGTCTATGGCTACACCTTC | TRBV7-2 | TRBD1 | TRBJ1-2 | -
CASRTGAGNTEAFF | TGCGCCAGCAGGACAGGGGCTGGGAACACTGAAGCTTTCTTT | TRBV5-1 | TRBD1 | TRBJ1-1 | -
CASSHNVDRLNTEAFF | TGTGCCAGCAGCCACAATGTTGACAGGCTGAACACTGAAGCTTTCTTT | TRBV9 | - | TRBJ1-1 | -
CASSEGGNYGYTF | TGTGCCAGCAGTGAAGGAGGTAACTATGGCTACACCTTC | TRBV25-1 | - | TRBJ1-2 | -
CASSILAGGEGQYF | TGTGCCAGCAGCATCTTAGCGGGGGGTGAAGGGCAGTACTTC | TRBV7-2 | TRBD2 | TRBJ2-7 | -
CASSQGGRYEQFF | TGTGCCAGCAGCCAAGGAGGGAGGTATGAGCAGTTCTTC | TRBV3-1/TRBV3-2 | - | TRBJ2-1 | -
CASSVGTGEYEQYF | TGTGCCAGCAGCGTGGGGACAGGGGAGTACGAGCAGTACTTC | TRBV5-6 | TRBD1 | TRBJ2-7 | -
CASSATPFKGDGYTF | TGTGCCAGCAGCGCAACCCCCTTCAAAGGGGATGGCTACACCTTC | TRBV9 | - | TRBJ1-2 | -
CASSLGLAGGQNEQFF | TGTGCCAGCAGCTTAGGACTAGCGGGGGGCCAGAATGAGCAGTTCTTC | TRBV7-7 | TRBD2 | TRBJ2-1 | -
CASSLNDRDLNTEAFF | TGCGCCAGCAGCTTGAACGACAGGGACTTAAACACTGAAGCTTTCTTT | TRBV5-1 | TRBD1 | TRBJ1-1 | -
CASSPPGTGRLDTQYF | TGTGCCAGCAGCCCCCCGGGGACAGGGCGATTAGATACGCAGTATTTT | TRBV7-9 | TRBD1 | TRBJ2-3 | -
CASSLEYRVNYGYTF | TGTGCCAGCAGCTTAGAGTACAGGGTAAACTATGGCTACACCTTC | TRBV7-2 | - | TRBJ1-2 | -
CASTQIRPSGAKNIQYF | TGTGCCAGCACTCAAATCCGGCCAAGCGGGGCCAAAAACATTCAGTACTTC | TRBV6-4 | - | TRBJ2-4 | -
CASTQGGSYYNEQFF | TGTGCCAGCACTCAGGGGGGTTCTTACTACAATGAGCAGTTCTTC | TRBV13 | - | TRBJ2-1 | -